The 21 T cell receptor beta chains reported below all come from one sample, sequenced in a study of blood T cell repertoires in COVID-19. This table comes from immunoSEQ multiplex PCR, and its TCRdb copy is limited to in-frame clones, with some not included. Among over 250,000 clones listed, 70% to 90% were seen once. The source material was peripheral blood. Receptor source: a woman in her 70s with acute or convalescent COVID-19.

This chain links TRBV23-1 with TRBJ1-2; 10 bases map to TRBD1. TRBV23-1 is an ORF; its function is uncertain. CDR3 length: 16 amino acids. J lost 8 bases, V lost 4 bases, and 13 bases had no gene match. CDR3 residues: CASSRNDRGPTGGYTF. The CDR3 region has the DNA TGCGCCAGCAGTCGAAACGACAGGGGGCCGACGGGAGGCTACACCTTC.

The chain couples TRBV19 to TRBJ1-1; D is perhaps TRBD1 (5 bases). V was shortened by 4 bases and J by 1 base, with 10 bases between the two germline ends. CDR3 size: 14 residues. Germline values: CDR1 LNHDA, CDR2 SQIVND (reference sequence). The CDR3 bases are TGTGCCAGTAGTACATGGGGGGGGAACACTGAAGCTTTCTTT. Protein sequence: CASSTWGGNTEAFF.

The rearrangement joins TRBV28 to TRBJ2-7, with D tentatively TRBD1 (6 bases). Per germline, CDR1 MDHEN and CDR2 SYDVKM. V gave up 6 bases and J gave up 1 base, with 19 bases separating them. This CDR3 has 16 residues. CDR3 DNA: TGTGCCAGCAGCTTCACCCTGACAGGCCTTTCCTACGAGCAGTACTTC. It translates to CASSFTLTGLSYEQYF.

The chain recombines TRBV5-1 with TRBJ1-6; possible D gene TRBD1, 5 bases. The CDR3 extends over 14 amino acids. Germline V gene lookup returns CDR1 SGHRS and CDR2 YFSETQ. The germline V and J ends were trimmed by 0 bases and 8 bases, with 9 bases remaining between them. The CDR3 reads CASSLGRGDSPLHF. DNA of the CDR3: TGCGCCAGCAGCTTGGGGCGGGGGGATTCACCCCTCCACTTT.

This chain uses TRBV10-3 with TRBJ1-1, with TRBD1 matching over 7 bases. Germline V gene sequence: CDR1 ENHRY, CDR2 SYGVKD. The CDR3 spans 13 residues. V trimming: 7 bases; J trimming: 5 bases; junction bases outside the gene matches: 7. The CDR3 reads CAINGGGWTEAFF. The CDR3 DNA is TGTGCCATCAACGGAGGGGGCTGGACTGAAGCTTTCTTT.

This chain connects TRBV14 to TRBJ2-2; TRBD2 is a possible D gene (5 bases). The CDR3 runs 14 residues. The germline V gene has CDR1 SGHDN and CDR2 FVKESK. V gave up 4 bases and J gave up 4 bases, with 10 bases separating them. CDR3 residues: CASSPRTATGELFF. In nucleotides, the CDR3 is TGTGCCAGCAGCCCGAGGACTGCCACCGGGGAGCTGTTTTTT.

The rearrangement links TRBV5-6 to TRBJ1-1; 7 bases align to TRBD1. The CDR3 totals 15 residues. V lost 6 bases to trimming and J lost 0 bases; unmatched junction nucleotides: 8. Germline CDR1 SGHDT, CDR2 YYEEEE. For the CDR3, the DNA is TGTGCCAGCAACTATCCGGGACAGATGAACACTGAAGCTTTCTTT. It translates to CASNYPGQMNTEAFF.

The gene calls are TRBV2 and TRBJ2-2; TRBD1 agrees at 7 bases. The CDR3 consists of 15 residues. CDR1 is SNHLY, CDR2 FYNNEI, per germline. V was clipped by 6 bases and J by 3 bases; unmatched bases: 7. Here the CDR3 DNA reads TGTGCCAGCAGCAGGGGACAGAGATACACCGGGGAGCTGTTTTTT. Encoded protein: CASSRGQRYTGELFF.

In the case of this clone: The sample holds other DNA sequences that translate to the same CDR3. V gene TRBV5-1 combines with J gene TRBJ1-2; a weak D match, TRBD1 (5 bases). The CDR3 covers 12 residues. Trimming removed 8 bases from V and 1 base from J, with 9 bases in between. From germline, CDR1 is SGHRS and CDR2 YFSETQ. The CDR3 protein is CASSRDNYGYTF. Written as DNA, the CDR3 is TGCGCCAGTTCCAGGGATAACTATGGCTACACCTTC.

The chain links TRBV6-6 to TRBJ1-1; 7 bases map to TRBD1. The CDR3 is 12 residues long. The V gene's germline CDR1 is MNHNY and CDR2 SVGAGI (reference sequence). Trimming at V came to 2 bases and at J to 10 bases, leaving 4 bases not matched to a gene. The DNA of the CDR3 is TGTGCCAGCAGTTACGGAGGGGGCGCAGCTTTCTTT. This codes for CASSYGGGAAFF.

J is TRBJ2-5 and V is TRBV7-9, with D possibly matching TRBD1 (6 bases). V was cut by 2 bases and J by 2 bases, with 9 bases left in between. This CDR3 region has 14 residues. The V gene's germline CDR1 is SEHNR and CDR2 FQNEAQ (reference sequence). CDR3 DNA: TGTGCCAGCAGCTTAATGCAGGGGCAAGAGACCCAGTACTTC. This codes for CASSLMQGQETQYF.

The J gene is TRBJ1-1, the V gene TRBV12-5, with TRBD1 matching over 8 bases. The junction had 7 bases not matched to a gene; V was cut back by 2 bases and J by 5 bases. Germline V gene sequence: CDR1 LGHNT, CDR2 FRNRAP. The CDR3 is made up of 15 amino acids. CDR3 residues: CASGLPTGARTEAFF. The DNA of the CDR3 is TGTGCTAGTGGTTTGCCGACAGGGGCGAGGACTGAAGCTTTCTTT.

The rearrangement joins TRBV14 to TRBJ1-2; D gene uncertain. Between the trimmed V and J ends, which lost 1 base and 2 bases, there was a span of 11 bases. Germline values: CDR1 SGHDN, CDR2 FVKESK. This CDR3 has 15 residues. CDR3 bases: TGTGCCAGCAGCCAAGTCCTGTCTGGCAACTATGGCTACACCTTC. Protein sequence: CASSQVLSGNYGYTF.

This chain joins TRBV7-9 and TRBJ2-7; 9 bases line up with TRBD1. This CDR3 contains 12 residues. With 6 bases clipped from V and 5 bases from J, the junction kept 2 bases outside the gene matches. CDR1 is SEHNR and CDR2 is FQNEAQ in the germline V gene (reference sequence). CDR3: CASRDRGHEQYF. CDR3 bases: TGTGCCAGCAGGGACAGGGGCCACGAGCAGTACTTC.

This chain uses TRBV13 with TRBJ2-7, with D possibly being TRBD2 (5 bases). Trimming left V 5 bases short and J 0 bases short, with 11 bases between. The CDR3 has 14 residues. CDR1 is PRHDT, CDR2 FYEKMQ, per germline (reference sequence). Written as DNA, the CDR3 is TGTGCCAGCAGCCCTCGGGGAATCTCCTACGAGCAGTACTTC. Translated, it gives CASSPRGISYEQYF.

The V and J genes are TRBV19 and TRBJ1-1, with 8 bases matching TRBD1. Unmatched junction bases numbered 12, after V lost 8 bases and J lost 7 bases. The CDR3 is 14 residues long. Looked up from germline, CDR1 is LNHDA and CDR2 is SQIVND (reference sequence). The CDR3 is CASAWTGRGGEAFF. Written as DNA, the CDR3 is TGTGCCAGTGCCTGGACAGGGAGAGGCGGTGAAGCTTTCTTT.

The chain carries TRBV11-2 and TRBJ1-1; TRBD1 is a possible D gene (5 bases). CDR1 is SGHAT and CDR2 is FQNNGV in the germline V gene. Trimming pared 2 bases from V and 0 bases from J, leaving 13 bases between. The CDR3 is 16 residues long. The CDR3 spells CASSLSPWGLNTEAFF. CDR3 nucleotides: TGTGCCAGCAGCTTATCTCCCTGGGGCTTGAACACTGAAGCTTTCTTT.

The chain is built from TRBV11-2 and TRBJ1-2; no clear D. This CDR3 region has 13 residues. The germline V gene has CDR1 SGHAT and CDR2 FQNNGV. Trimming removed 5 bases from V and 1 base from J, with 8 bases in between. As DNA, the CDR3 is TGTGCCAGCAGCCAGTCCTTTAACTATGGCTACACCTTC. Translation: CASSQSFNYGYTF.

The chain has TRBV3-1 (or the pseudogene TRBV3-2) and TRBJ2-3, with 7 bases matching TRBD2. This CDR3 has 17 amino acids. The J segment lost 1 base and the V segment lost 5 bases, leaving 12 bases of the junction unmatched. CDR1 and CDR2 from the germline V gene are LGHDT and YNNKEL (reference sequence). DNA of the CDR3: TGTGCCAGCAGCGCATTGGGCTTAAGCGGGGGCACAGATACGCAGTATTTT. It translates to CASSALGLSGGTDTQYF.

This chain's CDR3 is CASSLAGGPGTDTQYF. CDR3 DNA: TGCGCCAGCAGCCTAGCGGGGGGGCCAGGCACAGATACGCAGTATTTT. The V call is TRBV5-1, the J call TRBJ2-3, with 12 bases that match TRBD2. V lost 4 bases to trimming and J lost 1 base; unmatched junction nucleotides: 4. CDR3 size: 16 residues. The germline CDR1 and CDR2 sequences are SGHRS and YFSETQ.

This clone occurred a few times. Other DNA sequences from this sample encode an identical CDR3 as well. The chain links TRBV2 to TRBJ1-2; 7 nucleotides agree with TRBD1. In germline, CDR1 is SNHLY, CDR2 FYNNEI. V was pared by 6 bases and J by 2 bases, with 3 bases of the junction left unmatched. This CDR3 has 13 residues. CDR3 in DNA: TGTGCCAGCAGAGACAGGGCGAACTATGGCTACACCTTC. Residues: CASRDRANYGYTF.